These 15 T cell receptor beta chains share one sample of origin, sequenced in a study of somatic mutations in cytotoxic T cells in rheumatoid arthritis. TCRdb's table, derived via immunoSEQ multiplex PCR, lists solely in-frame clones and lacks some. The sample shows some 20,000 clones, 73% of them seen only once. Sequenced: CD8+ T cells sorted from blood. The source of these receptors is a woman aged 55-75 years in good health.

This clone was counted a single time. The chain uses TRBV21-1 and TRBJ1-5. TRBV21-1 is reported as a pseudogene. The CDR3 length is 16 residues. The CDR3 loop reads CASSRPVAASNQPQHF. The CDR3 DNA reads as TGTGCCAGCAGCAGGCCCGTGGCGGCCAGCAATCAGCCCCAGCATTTT.

The V and J genes are TRBV7-9 and TRBJ1-1; tentative D call: TRBD1 (5 bases). The CDR3 extends over 13 amino acids. CDR1 and CDR2 (germline): SEHNR, FQNEAQ (reference sequence). Trimming left V 6 bases short and J 4 bases short, with 12 bases between. The CDR3: CASRGVGGTEAFF. Here the CDR3 DNA reads TGTGCCAGCAGGGGTGTCGGGGGCACTGAAGCTTTCTTT.

This chain links TRBV27 with TRBJ2-1, with a weak D call TRBD2 (5 bases). The germline V gene encodes CDR1 MNHEY and CDR2 SMNVEV (reference sequence). The V end was cut by 4 bases, the J end by 8 bases, with 15 bases between. The CDR3 length is 14 residues. The CDR3 nucleotides are TGTGCCAGCAGTTCTCGGACTGGCGGCGATGAGCAGTTCTTC. Protein sequence: CASSSRTGGDEQFF.

This chain joins TRBV5-1 and TRBJ1-2, with D maybe TRBD1 (5 bases). The CDR3 has 16 amino acids. Trimming left V 0 bases short and J 2 bases short, with 14 bases between. Germline CDR1 reads SGHRS; CDR2 reads YFSETQ. DNA for the CDR3: TGCGCCAGCAGCTTGGGCCGACAGCTCCAGAACTATGGCTACACCTTC. Its protein product is CASSLGRQLQNYGYTF. Together with reference TRBV5-1 and TRBJ1-2, the CDR3 gives the full variable domain: KAGVTQTPRYLIKTRGQQVTLSCSPISGHRSVSWYQQTPGQGLQFLFEYFSETQRNKGNFPGRFSGRQFSNSRSEMNVSTLELGDSALYLCASSLGRQLQNYGYTFGSGTRLTVV.

The chain combines TRBV13 with TRBJ2-1, with TRBD1 as a possible D gene (7 bases). CDR1 is PRHDT, CDR2 FYEKMQ, per germline (reference sequence). CDR3 length: 20 amino acids. Trimming cost V 5 bases and J 1 base, with 27 bases left between them. The CDR3 sequence is CASSPKTGFTSSPSYNEQFF. The DNA of the CDR3 is TGTGCCAGCAGCCCGAAGACAGGGTTTACTAGCTCACCTTCCTACAATGAGCAGTTCTTC.

This chain uses TRBV5-4 with TRBJ2-7; D is possibly TRBD1 (6 bases). V was shortened by 10 bases and J by 6 bases, with 17 bases between the two germline ends. Germline loops: CDR1 SGHNT, CDR2 YYREEE (reference sequence). The CDR3 spans 12 residues. The CDR3 spells CAFSWTETEQYF. In nucleotides, the CDR3 is TGTGCCTTCAGCTGGACAGAGACCGAGCAGTACTTC.

The chain is built from TRBV13 and TRBJ1-1; D call uncertain. The CDR3 consists of 14 residues. Germline V CDR1 and CDR2: PRHDT, FYEKMQ (reference sequence). V was pared by 5 bases and J by 5 bases, with 15 bases between. CDR3 DNA sequence: TGTGCCAGCAGCCCCGAGGTCCCGAGGACTGAAGCTTTCTTT. Its protein is CASSPEVPRTEAFF.

The chain couples TRBV2 to TRBJ1-1, with TRBD1 as a possible D gene (6 bases). The V and J ends lost 6 bases and 1 base respectively, with 9 bases between them. The length of the CDR3 is 13 residues. The germline V gene has CDR1 SNHLY and CDR2 FYNNEI. CDR3 nucleotides: TGTGCCAGCAGAGGGACACAGAACACTGAAGCTTTCTTT. This translates into CASRGTQNTEAFF.

The chain couples TRBV5-4 to TRBJ2-7; 9 bases are shared with TRBD1. Germline loops: CDR1 SGHNT, CDR2 YYREEE (reference sequence). The length of the CDR3 is 12 residues. V lost 5 bases to trimming and J lost 6 bases; unmatched junction nucleotides: 3. CDR3 amino acids: CASRIQGAEQYF. In DNA form, the CDR3 reads TGTGCCAGCAGAATACAGGGGGCCGAGCAGTACTTC.

The rearrangement uses TRBV7-8 and TRBJ2-5; 14 nucleotides align to TRBD2. Gene TRBJ2-7 matches the end of the DNA better, so the J call may be wrong. The CDR3 contains 19 residues. Germline CDR1 SGHVS, CDR2 FQNEAQ. The CDR3 sequence is CASSLSLTSGRAPNYEQYF. As DNA, the CDR3 is TGTGCCAGCAGCTTATCTTTGACTAGCGGGAGGGCTCCTAACTACGAGCAGTACTTC.

The chain combines TRBV5-6 with TRBJ2-2; possibly TRBD1 for D (6 bases). The V gene's germline CDR1 is SGHDT and CDR2 YYEEEE. This CDR3 comprises 15 residues. Trimming stripped 0 bases from V and 4 bases from J, with 10 bases between. This CDR3 reads CASSLGAGVTGELFF. The DNA of the CDR3 is TGTGCCAGCAGCTTGGGGGCAGGGGTCACCGGGGAGCTGTTTTTT.

The V and J genes are TRBV7-9 and TRBJ2-7; TRBD1 is a possible D gene (5 bases). CDR3 size: 16 residues. Germline V gene lookup returns CDR1 SEHNR and CDR2 FQNEAQ (reference sequence). V was cut by 1 base and J by 2 bases, with 15 bases left in between. The CDR3 region has the DNA TGTGCCAGCAGCTTAGGGGGCCCAACCAGCCCCTACGAGCAGTACTTC. Its translation: CASSLGGPTSPYEQYF. The full variable domain, completed using reference TRBV7-9 and TRBJ2-7, is DTGVSQNPRHKITKRGQNVTFRCDPISEHNRLYWYRQTLGQGPEFLTYFQNEAQLEKSRLLSDRFSAERPKGSFSTLEIQRTEQGDSAMYLCASSLGGPTSPYEQYFGPGTRLTVT.

Only one count was recorded for this clone. A read error may produce the germline difference seen at one junction end. The V and J genes are TRBV6-1 and TRBJ2-7; the match to TRBD2 covers 10 bases. CDR3 length: 14 amino acids. Per the germline V gene, CDR1 is MNHNS and CDR2 is SASEGT. Written as DNA, the CDR3 is TGTGCCAGCGGCCAGAGCGGGAGGGCCTATGAGCAGTACTTC. It is translated as CASGQSGRAYEQYF.

The chain is built from TRBV13 and TRBJ2-1; D is uncertain. V was clipped by 6 bases and J by 4 bases, with 10 bases between them. The CDR3 is made up of 13 amino acids. CDR1 and CDR2 from the germline V gene are PRHDT and FYEKMQ (reference sequence). CDR3 DNA sequence: TGTGCCAGCAGGGCTCGCGGATACAATGAGCAGTTCTTC. Protein sequence: CASRARGYNEQFF.

This clone occurred a few times. J is TRBJ1-2 and V is TRBV14; D gene uncertain. Per germline, CDR1 SGHDN and CDR2 FVKESK. V lost 2 bases and J 6 bases, leaving 13 bases between the germline ends. The CDR3 is 14 amino acids. CDR3 region: CASSQSHIWDGYTF. The CDR3 region has the DNA TGTGCCAGCAGCCAATCACACATCTGGGATGGCTACACCTTC.